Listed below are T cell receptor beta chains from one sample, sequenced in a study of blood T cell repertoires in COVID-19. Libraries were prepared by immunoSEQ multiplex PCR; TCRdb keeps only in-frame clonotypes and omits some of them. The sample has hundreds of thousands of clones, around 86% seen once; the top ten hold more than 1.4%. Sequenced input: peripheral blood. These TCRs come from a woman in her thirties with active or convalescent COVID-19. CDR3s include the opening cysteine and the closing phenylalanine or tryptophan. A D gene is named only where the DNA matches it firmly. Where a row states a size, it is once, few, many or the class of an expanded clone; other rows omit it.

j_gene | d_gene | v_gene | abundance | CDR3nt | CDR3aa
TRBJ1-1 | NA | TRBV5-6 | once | TGTGCCAGCAGCTTTGGAGGACTCTTGAACACTGAAGCTTTCTTT | CASSFGGLLNTEAFF
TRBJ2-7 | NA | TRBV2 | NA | TGTGCCAGCAGTGGGGGAGGTATGGGCGAGCAGTACTTC | CASSGGGMGEQYF
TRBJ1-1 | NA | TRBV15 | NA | TGTGCCACCAGCCCACGCGCGGGGGATGGAAACACTGAAGCTTTCTTT | CATSPRAGDGNTEAFF
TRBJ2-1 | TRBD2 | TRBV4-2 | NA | TGTGCCAGCAGCCAAGAGTGGCTAGCGGACCACAATGAGCAGTTCTTC | CASSQEWLADHNEQFF
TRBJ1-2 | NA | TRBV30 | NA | TGTGCCTGGAGTGTAAATACGGGGTTCCATGGCTACACCTTC | CAWSVNTGFHGYTF
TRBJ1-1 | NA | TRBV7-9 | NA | TGTGCCAGCAGCTTTACAGGGTCGCTACTCGAAGCTTTCTTT | CASSFTGSLLEAFF
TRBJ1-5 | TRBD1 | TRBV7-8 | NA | TGTGCCAGCATCCCCCCGACAGGGGGTGGAAATAGCAATCAGCCCCAGCATTTT | CASIPPTGGGNSNQPQHF
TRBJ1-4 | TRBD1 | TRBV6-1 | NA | TGTGCCAGCAGTGCCGGACAGGGGGGGTATGGTGAAAAACTGTTTTTT | CASSAGQGGYGEKLFF
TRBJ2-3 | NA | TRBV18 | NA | TGTGCCAGCCACGGAGGGGGGGCCACAGATACGCAGTATTTT | CASHGGGATDTQYF
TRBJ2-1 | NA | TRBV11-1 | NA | TGTGCCAGCAGCTTGGAGGAGAGCTCCTACAATGAGCAGTTCTTC | CASSLEESSYNEQFF
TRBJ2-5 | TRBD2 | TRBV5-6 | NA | TGTGCCAGCAGCTTGCTCGCTAGCGGGGGTGGGGAGACCCAGTACTTC | CASSLLASGGGETQYF
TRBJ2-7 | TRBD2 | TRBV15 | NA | TGTGCCACCAGCGAATCGGGACTAGTTTTCGAGCAGTACTTC | CATSESGLVFEQYF
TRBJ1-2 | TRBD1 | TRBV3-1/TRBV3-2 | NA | TGTGCCAGCAGCCACGGGACAGGGGAGAATGGCTACACCTTC | CASSHGTGENGYTF
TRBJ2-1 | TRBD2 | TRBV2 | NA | TGTGCCAGCAGGGGCGGGGGGTATGAGCAGTTCTTC | CASRGGGYEQFF
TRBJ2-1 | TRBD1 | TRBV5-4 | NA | TGTGCCAGCAGCTTTCGACAGGGGGCTCAGAATGAGCAGTTCTTC | CASSFRQGAQNEQFF
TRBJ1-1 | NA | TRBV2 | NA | TGTGCCAGCAGTTGGACAGAGGGCACTGAAGCTTTCTTT | CASSWTEGTEAFF
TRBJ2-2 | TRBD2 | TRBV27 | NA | TGTGCCAGCAGAGGGGCGGGAGGGCCGGTCGGGGAGCTGTTTTTT | CASRGAGGPVGELFF
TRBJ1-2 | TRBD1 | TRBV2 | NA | TGTGCCAGCAGTGGATGGACAGGGGGCGACGGCTACACCTTC | CASSGWTGGDGYTF
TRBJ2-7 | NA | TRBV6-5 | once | TGTGCCAGCAGACCCCCCCGGACCGGGGCCTACGAGCAGTACTTC | CASRPPRTGAYEQYF
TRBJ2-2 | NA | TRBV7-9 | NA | TGTGCCAGCAGCTTATTCGCTGGTGGCGGCGGGGCGACCGGGGAGCTGTTTTTT | CASSLFAGGGGATGELFF
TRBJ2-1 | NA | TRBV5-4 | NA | TGTGCCAGCAGCTTGCCTACAGGGTCCTACAATGAGCAGTTCTTC | CASSLPTGSYNEQFF
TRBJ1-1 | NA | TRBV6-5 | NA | TGTGCCAGCAGCCTATGGCGGGACCTTGAAGCTTTCTTT | CASSLWRDLEAFF
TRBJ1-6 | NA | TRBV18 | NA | TGTGCCAGCTCACCCGGGGGCTCCTATAATTCACCCCTCCACTTT | CASSPGGSYNSPLHF
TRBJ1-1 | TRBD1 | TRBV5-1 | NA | TGCGCCAGCAGATATACAGGGGACACTGAAGCTTTCTTT | CASRYTGDTEAFF
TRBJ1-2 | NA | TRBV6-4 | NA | TGTGCCAGCAGTGAAGGGAGTAACTATGGCTACACCTTC | CASSEGSNYGYTF
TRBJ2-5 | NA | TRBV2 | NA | TGTGCCAGCAGCCGAGCGGGCCGCGGGGAGACCCAGTACTTC | CASSRAGRGETQYF
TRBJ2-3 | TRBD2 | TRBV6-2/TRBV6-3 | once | TGTGCCAGCAGTTACGGGTCTAGCGGGGGCGCTTCACCTTTCACAGATACGCAGTATTTT | CASSYGSSGGASPFTDTQYF
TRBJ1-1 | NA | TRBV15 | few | TGTGCCACCAGCAGAGACCGTATAGAGGTCCTGAACACTGAAGCTTTCTTT | CATSRDRIEVLNTEAFF
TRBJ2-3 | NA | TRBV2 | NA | TGTGCCTCCTGGCGCAGGGGTGAGACAGATACGCAGTATTTT | CASWRRGETDTQYF
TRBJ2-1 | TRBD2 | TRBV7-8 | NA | TGTGCCAGCAGCTTAGCTTTTAGCGGGAGCTACAATGAGCAGTTCTTC | CASSLAFSGSYNEQFF
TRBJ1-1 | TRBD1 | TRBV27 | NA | TGTGCCAGCAGTTTCGGAGACAGGGACACTGAAGCTTTCTTT | CASSFGDRDTEAFF
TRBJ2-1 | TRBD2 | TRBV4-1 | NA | TGCGCCAGCAGCCAAGATCCCCCGCTAGCGGGAGGCCGGGCGTCCTACAATGAGCAGTTCTTC | CASSQDPPLAGGRASYNEQFF
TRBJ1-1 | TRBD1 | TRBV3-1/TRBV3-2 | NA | TGTGCCAGCAGCCAAGTGACAGGGGGTACTGAAGCTTTCTTT | CASSQVTGGTEAFF
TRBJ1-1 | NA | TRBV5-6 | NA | TGTGCCAGCAGCACCCAGGGGAACACTGAAGCTTTCTTT | CASSTQGNTEAFF
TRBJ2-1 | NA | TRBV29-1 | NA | TGCAGCGTCCATGGGACTGCCAATGAGCAGTTCTTC | CSVHGTANEQFF